This T cell receptor beta chain originates from a study of CD8 T cells in ankylosing spondylitis (dated by TCRdb to the late 2010s). Background on the whole study: To find TCR variants linked to disease, the study profiled T cell receptor beta repertoires in ankylosing spondylitis patients and healthy donors. Peripheral blood samples were taken, and synovial fluid was additionally collected from ankylosing spondylitis patients. The whole study cohort included 108 healthy donors and 20 to 25 ankylosing spondylitis patients. Beyond this particular receptor, the publication reports: The disease-linked clones had a CD8+ phenotype and were found at relatively low frequencies in peripheral blood. Significant enrichment of the disease-linked clones was reported in matched synovial fluid samples from ankylosing spondylitis patients. Some TCR beta motif variants had previously been reported in synovial fluid and blood of reactive arthritis patients, which suggested common disease-initiation mechanisms. Blood from ankylosing spondylitis patients appeared to be characterized by a TCR beta motif made up of eight highly homologous amino acid variants.

Note on this clonotype: Its antigen has not been determined. No base quality values were provided; no much bigger clone lies one nucleotide off.

CDR1 and CDR2 are read off the germline V gene (reference sequence) as LGHDT and YNNKEL. The CDR3 goes from the cysteine to the phenylalanine over 16 residues. Left in the record is the CDR3 DNA by itself, 48 bases read in frame from the first base. Compared with germline, V lacks 3 bases and J lacks 1 base; bases without a gene match: 5. The reads were generated on an Illumina HiSeq 2500. TCR beta libraries were prepared by quantitative 5'-RACE with molecular barcodes. On the study's bioinformatics: A new computational method based on a probabilistic model of VDJ rearrangement was used to identify disease-linked TCR variants. The public reads were run again by TCRdb, first through fastp at Q25 and then through MiXCR, and only productive beta chains were kept. When rows share a CDR3 protein, they turn into one entry using the most common DNA and genes. These V and J calls originate from TCRdb's pipeline instead of the authors' own analysis. This sample holds 250,000 to 350,000 distinct CDR3 sequences; about 20% were observed only once. Of the sample, about 8.2% is held by the ten largest clones.

This receptor was taken from a male donor with ankylosing spondylitis or in good health (not recorded which). The sequencing input was blood, either unsorted or a sorted T cell fraction (not recorded which). This chain joins TRBV3-1 to TRBJ2-2; 7 of the junction bases match TRBD2. DNA sequence: TGTGCCAGCAGCCATTCCAGCGGGATGAACACCGGGGAGCTGTTTTTT. It encodes CASSHSSGMNTGELFF.